This TCR beta chain appears in the sequencing data of a study of response to subunit inactivated influenza vaccine. Study-level results: Researchers suggested that each seasonal influenza vaccination recruits few new T cells.

A word on this clonotype: Its antigen remains unidentified.

In TCRdb, the RT-PCR reads were re-called with MiXCR into one record per CDR3 protein. The sample lists under 950,000 distinct CDR3 sequences, less than 25% occurring once. V was clipped by 5 bases and J by 3 bases; unmatched bases: 7. Germline V CDR1 and CDR2: MNHNS, SASEGT. The CDR3 contains 16 residues. The receptor's source is a man aged 45-65 years who received an inactivated influenza vaccine. The sequencing here drew on PBMCs from blood, taken less than 6 days after vaccination. The chain joins TRBV6-1 to TRBJ2-7; 13 nucleotides align to TRBD2. In nucleotides, the CDR3 is TGTGCCAGCAGTCCTCGGACTAGCGGGGGACTCTACGAGCAGTACTTC. It yields the protein CASSPRTSGGLYEQYF.